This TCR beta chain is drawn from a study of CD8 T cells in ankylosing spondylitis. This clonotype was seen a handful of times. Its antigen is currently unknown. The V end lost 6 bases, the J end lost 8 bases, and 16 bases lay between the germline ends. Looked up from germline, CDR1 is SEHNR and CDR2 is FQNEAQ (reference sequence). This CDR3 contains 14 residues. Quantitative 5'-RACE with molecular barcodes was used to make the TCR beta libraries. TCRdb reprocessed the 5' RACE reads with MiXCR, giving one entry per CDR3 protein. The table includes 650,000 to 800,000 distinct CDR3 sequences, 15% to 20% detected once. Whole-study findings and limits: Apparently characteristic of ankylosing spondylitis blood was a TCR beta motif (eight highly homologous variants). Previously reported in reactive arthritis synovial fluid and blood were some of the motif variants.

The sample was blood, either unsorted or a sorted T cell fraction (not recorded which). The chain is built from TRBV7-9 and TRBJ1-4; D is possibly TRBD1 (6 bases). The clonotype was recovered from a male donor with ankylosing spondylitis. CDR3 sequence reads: CASSSRRGEEKLFF. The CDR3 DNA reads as TGTGCCAGCAGTTCCCGAAGGGGGGAAGAAAAACTGTTTTTT. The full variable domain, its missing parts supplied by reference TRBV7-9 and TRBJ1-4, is DTGVSQNPRHKITKRGQNVTFRCDPISEHNRLYWYRQTLGQGPEFLTYFQNEAQLEKSRLLSDRFSAERPKGSFSTLEIQRTEQGDSAMYLCASSSRRGEEKLFFGSGTQLSVL.